This T cell receptor (beta chain) was recovered during a study of glioma-infiltrating T cells. Germline values: CDR1 DFQATT, CDR2 SNEGSKA (reference sequence). The CDR3 consists of 15 residues. As for this clonotype: Its antigen is unidentified. The junction shows a germline mismatch at one end, possibly a read error.

Amplification of TCR alpha and beta CDR3 regions from RNA used iRepertoire nested multiplex PCR. Tissue mRNA or PBMC total RNA, about 85-400 ng, went into one-step reverse transcription and amplification. TCRdb redid the calling of the multiplex PCR reads with MiXCR, one entry per CDR3 protein. Of 15,000 to 20,000 distinct CDR3 sequences listed, about three fifths are singletons. Study results and caveats: Non-neoplastic patients had below-expected tissue-blood divergence, while all gliomas exceeded expectation. Very few CDR3 sequences were shared between tissue and blood.

The chain employs TRBV20-1 and TRBJ2-5, with D perhaps matching TRBD2 (7 bases). This TCR came from a human donor with low-grade glioma or glioblastoma, undergoing nonglioma brain surgery, or in good health (not recorded which). The sample taken for sequencing was glioma tissue, nonneoplastic brain tissue, or PBMCs (not recorded which). DNA of the CDR3: TGCAGTTCTAGAGTGTGGGCGGGGGCGCAAGAGACCCAGTACTTC. Translated, it gives CSSRVWAGAQETQYF.